These T cell receptor beta chains were read from a single sample in a study of immune evolution from preneoplasia to lung adenocarcinoma. Here immunoSEQ multiplex PCR was the method, and the copy in TCRdb shows in-frame clones only, minus some. The sample yields around 3,700 clones, around 76% seen once. Sequencing was done on a sample of FFPE invasive lung adenocarcinoma tissue. The receptor source for this set is a person between 65 and 79 years old with invasive lung adenocarcinoma. Each CDR3 is given with its conserved first and last residue. Fields, in order: clone size, J gene, V gene, D gene, CDR3 protein, CDR3 DNA. D genes are given only for firm matches. Clone size is given for some rows only: seen once, a few or many times, or a class if the clone is expanded.

. TRBJ1-1 TRBV19 . CASSINSNTEAFF TGTGCCAGTAGTATTAATTCGAACACTGAAGCTTTCTTT
. TRBJ2-5 TRBV28 . CASSLAGRETQYF TGTGCCAGCAGTTTAGCGGGAAGAGAGACCCAGTACTTC
. TRBJ1-1 TRBV9 . CASSALNTEAFF TGTGCCAGCAGCGCCCTGAACACTGAAGCTTTCTTT
. TRBJ2-3 TRBV7-2 . CASRPYARTDTQYF TGTGCCAGCAGGCCGTACGCCCGCACAGATACGCAGTATTTT
. TRBJ2-5 TRBV10-3 TRBD2 CAISESGAGREETQYF TGTGCCATCAGTGAGTCAGGAGCGGGAAGGGAAGAGACCCAGTACTTC
. TRBJ2-1 TRBV28 TRBD2 CASRLGGLAGDEQFF TGTGCCAGCAGACTAGGGGGGCTAGCGGGCGATGAGCAGTTCTTC
once TRBJ2-3 TRBV25-1 TRBD1 CASSRDRVASTDTQYF TGTGCCAGCAGCCGGGACAGGGTGGCTAGCACAGATACGCAGTATTTT
. TRBJ1-3 TRBV6-6 . CASSSGGGNTIYF TGTGCCAGCAGTTCCGGTGGTGGAAACACCATATATTTT
. TRBJ1-3 TRBV30 . CAWGRRWSSGNTIYF TGTGCCTGGGGCAGAAGGTGGAGCTCTGGAAACACCATATATTTT
. TRBJ1-1 TRBV6-1 . CASSEGGNTEAFF TGTGCCAGCAGTGAAGGCGGGAACACTGAAGCTTTCTTT